Presented here are 25 T cell receptor beta chains from one specimen sequenced in a study of human T cells and chemical hapten exposure (dated by TCRdb to the early 2020s). The sample's time point label, decoded: pre-sensitization, week 0. The sample's treatment or condition label is to be understood as: therapeutic diphenylcyclopropenone sensitization with weekly scalp DPC. The protocol used for the library was RACE. TCRdb shows the sequencer as NextSeq 500. The raw public reads went through TCRdb reprocessing: fastp at Q25, MiXCR clone calling, in-frame beta chains kept. A single entry per CDR3 protein holds the most common genes and DNA from its merged rows. The sample records 200,000 to 300,000 distinct CDR3 sequences, about 9% of which are singletons. The ten biggest clones cover approximately 2.2% of the sample. Source: whole blood, taken in connection with sensitization to the hapten diphenylcyclopropenone (DPC). Receptors were obtained from a middle-aged woman with alopecia areata. Some clones in this sample may be carry-over from other donors' samples.

This clonotype was seen a few times. J is TRBJ2-1 and V is TRBV2, with 9 positions matching TRBD2. V lost 1 base and J lost 5; bases outside the gene matches: 3. The CDR3 totals 15 residues. Looked up from germline, CDR1 is SNHLY and CDR2 is FYNNEI. CDR3 in DNA: TGTGCCAGCAGTGAAGAACCTAGCGGGGACAATGAGCAGTTCTTC. This codes for CASSEEPSGDNEQFF.

This clonotype was seen only a few times. The CDR3 DNA reads TGCAGTGCCCATGACGGGGAACCACCCCTCCACTTT. This gives the protein CSAHDGEPPLHF. J is TRBJ1-6 and V is TRBV20-1; D gene uncertain. Trimming stripped 6 bases from V and 11 bases from J, with 14 bases between. The CDR3 length is 12 residues. Germline lookup yields CDR1 DFQATT and CDR2 SNEGSKA (reference sequence).

This clonotype came up many times. The chain carries TRBV28 and TRBJ2-1; no firm D call. There are 16 residues in the CDR3. CDR1 is MDHEN, CDR2 SYDVKM, per germline. The germline V and J ends were trimmed by 5 bases and 8 bases, with 22 bases remaining between them. The CDR3 nucleotides read TGTGCCAGCAGTCCTCCTCTGTCTCTTTATGGGGATGAGCAGTTCTTC. It specifies CASSPPLSLYGDEQFF.

The chain is built from TRBV12-3 or TRBV12-4 and TRBJ2-1, with TRBD2 matching 7 bases. V shed 8 bases and J 2 bases; nucleotides not matched to a gene: 6. The CDR3 is 14 amino acids. The CDR3 sequence is CASSAGVTYNEQFF. The CDR3 nucleotides read TGTGCCAGCTCGGCGGGAGTGACCTACAATGAGCAGTTCTTC.

At least ten counts were recorded for this clonotype. The chain recombines TRBV6-5 with TRBJ2-2, with 8 nucleotides matching TRBD1. The germline V gene has CDR1 MNHEY and CDR2 SVGAGI. Trimming removed 6 bases from V and 2 bases from J; junction bases left unmatched: 2. This CDR3 region has 14 residues. The CDR3 nucleotides read TGTGCCAGCAGGACAGGGGAAAACACCGGGGAGCTGTTTTTT. It translates to CASRTGENTGELFF.

This clonotype has more than one count but fewer than ten. V is TRBV10-3 and J is TRBJ2-1; 14 bases line up with TRBD2. V lost 5 bases to trimming and J lost 1 base; unmatched junction nucleotides: 22. In germline, CDR1 is ENHRY, CDR2 SYGVKD. This CDR3 region has 23 residues. The CDR3 sequence: CAISPRGTSGGARGGVSYNEQFF. The CDR3 nucleotides are TGTGCCATCAGTCCCCGAGGGACTAGCGGGGGAGCCCGGGGAGGAGTTTCCTACAATGAGCAGTTCTTC.

This clonotype has a handful of counts. This CDR3 reads CASSSYSSYNEQFF. CDR3 DNA sequence: TGTGCCAGCAGTTCCTATAGCTCCTACAATGAGCAGTTCTTC. This sequence joins TRBV6-5 and TRBJ2-1; D uncertain. The CDR3 extends over 14 amino acids. Germline-derived CDR1 and CDR2 are MNHEY and SVGAGI. V was cut by 4 bases and J by 0 bases, with 7 bases left in between.

This clonotype was seen a few times. The V gene is TRBV6-6, the J gene TRBJ2-7, with TRBD1 matching over 10 bases. Germline V gene sequence: CDR1 MNHNY, CDR2 SVGAGI (reference sequence). Trimming took 6 bases from V and 0 from J; bases not matched to a gene: 11. The CDR3 has 17 residues. The CDR3 region is CASRGTGARSSSYEQYF. The CDR3 DNA is TGTGCCAGCAGAGGGACAGGGGCGCGGTCGAGCTCCTACGAGCAGTACTTC.

A word on this clonotype: This may arise from a read error, as a much more abundant clone is one base away. The chain employs TRBV7-2 and TRBJ2-3; D unclear. This CDR3 has 12 amino acids. Germline V CDR1 and CDR2: SGHTA, FQGNSA. V shed 5 bases and J shed 6 bases, with 9 bases lying between them. In nucleotides, the CDR3 is TGTGCCAGCAGCCCCCTGTGGGATACGCAGTATTTT. It yields the protein CASSPLWDTQYF.

There are many counts of this clonotype. The chain employs TRBV4-2 and TRBJ2-5; a weak D match, TRBD2 (6 bases). Trimming removed 4 bases from V and 2 bases from J, with 8 bases in between. CDR3 size: 13 residues. Germline V lookup: CDR1 LGHNA, CDR2 YNFKEQ. The CDR3 reads CASSPGLQETQYF. Written as DNA, the CDR3 is TGTGCCAGCAGCCCTGGACTACAAGAGACCCAGTACTTC.

The chain is built from TRBV7-2 and TRBJ2-4; D is unclear. The length of the CDR3 is 16 residues. Germline values: CDR1 SGHTA, CDR2 FQGNSA. V was pared by 0 bases and J by 0 bases, with 9 bases between. CDR3 nucleotides: TGTGCCAGCAGCTTAGCCCGTAATTTAGCCAAAAACATTCAGTACTTC. This gives the protein CASSLARNLAKNIQYF.

This clonotype was observed a handful of times. The chain links TRBV12-3 or TRBV12-4 to TRBJ2-2, with TRBD2 matching over 12 bases. This CDR3 has 17 amino acids. J lost 5 bases, V lost 5 bases, and 9 bases had no gene match. The CDR3 protein is CASSGSPSGRGTGELFF. Here the CDR3 DNA reads TGTGCCAGCAGTGGGTCCCCTAGCGGGAGGGGGACCGGGGAGCTGTTTTTT.

V and J are TRBV10-3 and TRBJ2-3; a possible D gene is TRBD2 (7 bases). Germline loops: CDR1 ENHRY, CDR2 SYGVKD. The CDR3 loop spans 15 amino acids. The germline V and J ends were trimmed by 8 bases and 2 bases, with 17 bases remaining between them. The CDR3 protein is CAIRGGEADTDTQYF. The CDR3 region has the DNA TGTGCCATCCGAGGGGGGGAGGCCGACACAGATACGCAGTATTTT.

This clonotype turned up a few times. The chain has TRBV2 and TRBJ1-5; D uncertain. V was trimmed by 1 base and J by 0 bases, leaving 7 bases between them. Per germline, CDR1 SNHLY and CDR2 FYNNEI. The CDR3 runs to 15 residues. The CDR3 DNA reads as TGTGCCAGCAGTGAAGAGGGTTATAGCAATCAGCCCCAGCATTTT. Translating gives CASSEEGYSNQPQHF.

The rearrangement uses TRBV20-1 and TRBJ2-3, with 7 nucleotides matching TRBD2. The V gene end was trimmed by 5 bases and the J gene end by 4 bases; junction bases not matched to a gene: 9. CDR3 length: 14 amino acids. The germline CDR1 and CDR2 sequences are DFQATT and SNEGSKA (reference sequence). The CDR3 DNA follows: TGCAGTGCTGAGCGGCGGGAGAGGGCAGATACGCAGTATTTT. It yields the protein CSAERRERADTQYF.

The chain couples TRBV20-1 to TRBJ1-2; 10 bases align to TRBD1. The CDR3 is 13 amino acids. Looked up from germline, CDR1 is DFQATT and CDR2 is SNEGSKA (reference sequence). Losses at the gene ends were 5 bases for V and 7 bases for J; bases not matched to a gene: 7. The DNA of the CDR3 is TGCAGTGCTGCCCCCGGGACAGGGGTTGGCTACACCTTC. Its protein product is CSAAPGTGVGYTF.

This clonotype was detected many times. The chain employs TRBV4-1 and TRBJ2-7, with a weak D call TRBD2 (5 bases). Germline values: CDR1 MGHRA, CDR2 YSYEKL. V lost 2 bases, J lost 3 bases, and 8 bases lay in between. The CDR3 runs to 13 residues. The CDR3 reads CASSQTSGYEQYF. The CDR3 nucleotides are TGCGCCAGCAGCCAAACGAGCGGCTACGAGCAGTACTTC.

This clonotype was counted only a few times. CDR3: CASSQDRDSPLHF. Written as DNA, the CDR3 is TGTGCCAGCTCACAAGACAGGGATTCACCCCTCCACTTT. The chain combines TRBV18 with TRBJ1-6; 7 positions agree with TRBD1. Germline V lookup: CDR1 KGHSH, CDR2 LQKENI. The CDR3 extends over 13 amino acids. V gave up 4 bases and J gave up 8 bases; unmatched junction bases: 2.

Points on this clonotype: This likely comes from a read error, as the CDR3 has no conserved phenylalanine or tryptophan at its end. This chain uses TRBV28 with TRBJ2-7; D is unresolved. CDR3 length: 11 residues. Germline lookup yields CDR1 MDHEN and CDR2 SYDVKM. Trimming stripped 6 bases from V and 6 bases from J, with 9 bases between. The CDR3 sequence: CASSTPGEQYL. In DNA, the CDR3 is TGTGCCAGCAGCACCCCCGGCGAGCAGTACTTA.

This clonotype came up a few times. The rearrangement joins TRBV12-3 or TRBV12-4 to TRBJ2-3, with D unclear. V shed 7 bases and J shed 6 bases, with 11 bases lying between them. This CDR3 has 12 amino acids. CDR3 loop: CASTTPPDTQYF. The CDR3, as DNA: TGTGCCAGCACCACCCCGCCGGATACGCAGTATTTT.

This clonotype was found a few times. V and J are TRBV6-5 and TRBJ2-7; tentatively, D is TRBD2 (5 bases). The V end lost 2 bases, the J end lost 6 bases, and 20 bases lay between the germline ends. The CDR3 extends over 16 amino acids. Germline CDR1 and CDR2: MNHEY and SVGAGI. CDR3 protein: CASSYDPRGIAGEQYF. The DNA for the CDR3 is TGTGCCAGCAGTTACGATCCACGAGGGATTGCTGGCGAGCAGTACTTC.

V gene TRBV19 combines with J gene TRBJ2-7; D tentatively reads TRBD1 or TRBD2 (6 bases each). CDR1 LNHDA and CDR2 SQIVND come from the germline V gene (reference sequence). Trimming shortened V by 3 bases and J by 3 bases, and 12 bases separated the two germline ends. The length of the CDR3 is 14 residues. The CDR3 nucleotides are TGTGCCAGTAGTATGGAAGGGGGGTTCTACGAGCAGTACTTC. It translates to CASSMEGGFYEQYF. The full variable domain, rest sourced from reference TRBV19 and TRBJ2-7, is DGGITQSPKYLFRKEGQNVTLSCEQNLNHDAMYWYRQDPGQGLRLIYYSQIVNDFQKGDIAEGYSVSREKKESFPLTVTSAQKNPTAFYLCASSMEGGFYEQYFGPGTRLTVT.

This clonotype was seen many times. The chain employs TRBV28 and TRBJ2-7, with D unclear. CDR1 and CDR2 from the germline V gene are MDHEN and SYDVKM. V lost 4 bases, J lost 6 bases, and 7 bases lay in between. This CDR3 contains 11 residues. The DNA for the CDR3 is TGTGCCAGCAGTTCCTCCCGCGAGCAGTACTTC. Its translation: CASSSSREQYF.

This clonotype has a handful of counts. The chain couples TRBV7-2 to TRBJ2-5, with 12 bases fitting TRBD2. The CDR3 is 16 residues long. Germline CDR1 SGHTA, CDR2 FQGNSA. Losses at the gene ends were 5 bases for V and 2 bases for J; bases not matched to a gene: 6. CDR3 loop: CASSTPSGRGQETQYF. The CDR3 DNA follows: TGTGCCAGCAGCACCCCTAGCGGGAGGGGGCAAGAGACCCAGTACTTC.

A remark on this clonotype: The junction shows a germline mismatch at one end, possibly a read error. The chain carries TRBV12-3 or TRBV12-4 and TRBJ2-5; 9 bases line up with TRBD1. The length of the CDR3 is 12 residues. CDR3 DNA sequence: TGTGCCAGCGGTTTAAACCGGGACAGGGCGTACTTC. Translation: CASGLNRDRAYF.